The 15 T cell receptor beta chains given below trace back to one sample, sequenced in a study of regulatory T cells in long-lasting Graves disease. The time point: newly diagnosed GD, antithyroid drugs for less than 3 months. RNA extracted from PBMCs served as the sequencing template. The TCR beta library used iRepertoire HTBI primers with Arm-PCR amplification of CDR3. TCRdb itself ran the multiplex PCR reads through MiXCR, one entry per CDR3 protein. The sample consists of around 470,000 distinct CDR3 sequences, 14% of them appearing once. The sample was also reused in another study, on T cells in Graves' hyperthyroidism and ophthalmopathy.

The sample consisted of peripheral blood mononuclear cells (PBMCs), taken at new diagnosis, from a patient treated with antithyroid drugs. The origin of the receptors is a woman aged 45 to 65 with Graves disease.

This clonotype was observed a few times. The chain is built from TRBV6-2 or TRBV6-3 and TRBJ2-2, with D tentatively TRBD2 (6 bases). This CDR3 is built from 15 residues. Between the trimmed V and J ends, which lost 2 bases and 6 bases, there was a span of 13 bases. In germline, CDR1 is MNHEY, CDR2 SVGEGT. CDR3 DNA: TGTGCCAGCAGTTACACCGGGACTTGGGCCGGGGAGCTGTTTTTT. This sequence encodes CASSYTGTWAGELFF.

About this clonotype itself: A single base separates this from a much larger clone, so it may be a read error. The rearrangement uses TRBV5-1 and TRBJ1-2; D is uncertain. Germline lookup yields CDR1 SGHRS and CDR2 YFSETQ. The CDR3 is 14 residues long. The CDR3 nucleotides are TGCGCCAACAGCTTGGCCAATAGTAACTATGGCTACACCTTC. Its translation: CANSLANSNYGYTF. The whole variable domain, remainder taken from reference TRBV5-1 and TRBJ1-2, is KAGVTQTPRYLIKTRGQQVTLSCSPISGHRSVSWYQQTPGQGLQFLFEYFSETQRNKGNFPGRFSGRQFSNSRSEMNVSTLELGDSALYLCANSLANSNYGYTFGSGTRLTVV.

Concerning this clonotype itself: A much bigger clone sits one base away, suggesting this may be a read error. Here the CDR3 DNA reads TGTGCCAGCAGCTTTCGACTAGCGGGGGGCCCAGATACGCAGTGTTTT. Residues: CASSFRLAGGPDTQCF. J is TRBJ2-3 and V is TRBV7-2; 13 positions agree with TRBD2. The CDR3 covers 16 residues. The V gene's germline CDR1 is SGHTA and CDR2 FQGNSA.

This clonotype was seen more than once but under ten times. The chain is built from TRBV9 and TRBJ1-4; 7 bases align to TRBD1. J was trimmed by 5 bases and V by 4 bases; bases with no gene match: 11. The CDR3 consists of 16 residues. Germline loops: CDR1 SGDLS, CDR2 YYNGEE. CDR3 in DNA: TGTGCCAGCAGCCCGAGGGACAGTCACGGGAATGAAAAACTGTTTTTT. This translates into CASSPRDSHGNEKLFF.

This clonotype was counted many times. The chain recombines TRBV28 with TRBJ2-7; 12 bases are shared with TRBD2. This CDR3 spans 16 amino acids. With V trimmed by 0 bases and J by 5 bases, 5 bases remained unmatched. Germline CDR1 MDHEN, CDR2 SYDVKM. This chain's CDR3 is CASSLWLAGGGHEQYF. CDR3 DNA: TGTGCCAGCAGTTTATGGCTAGCGGGAGGGGGCCACGAGCAGTACTTC.

The table lists this clonotype with many counts. J is TRBJ2-7 and V is TRBV6-5; the D is unclear. The germline gives CDR1 MNHEY, CDR2 SVGAGI. V was trimmed by 0 bases and J by 3 bases, leaving 12 bases between them. CDR3 size: 15 residues. The chain's CDR3 is CASSYSSSSFYEQYF. Written as DNA, the CDR3 is TGTGCCAGCAGTTACTCGTCCTCGTCGTTCTACGAGCAGTACTTC.

This clonotype was seen many times. The J gene is TRBJ2-3, the V gene TRBV18; possible D gene TRBD2, 6 bases. CDR1 KGHSH and CDR2 LQKENI come from the germline V gene. The V gene lost 4 bases and the J gene lost 2 bases, with 16 bases spanning the gap. There are 16 residues in the CDR3. CDR3 sequence: CASSQETRSHTDTQYF. The CDR3 nucleotides read TGTGCCAGCTCACAGGAGACTAGATCCCACACAGATACGCAGTATTTT.

The rearrangement uses TRBV7-9 and TRBJ1-4, with 7 bases aligning to TRBD1. Unmatched junction bases numbered 6, after V lost 8 bases and J lost 6 bases. This CDR3 contains 13 residues. CDR1 and CDR2 from the germline V gene are SEHNR and FQNEAQ (reference sequence). The CDR3 DNA reads as TGTGCCAGCCGAGGGGGCTGGTATGAAAAACTGTTTTTT. Amino acids: CASRGGWYEKLFF.

The genes are TRBV7-2 and TRBJ2-2, with D tentatively TRBD2 (6 bases). V gave up 5 bases and J gave up 0 bases, with 13 bases separating them. Germline lookup yields CDR1 SGHTA and CDR2 FQGNSA. The CDR3 length is 16 residues. The CDR3 reads CASSKPGVTNTGELFF. The CDR3 DNA follows: TGTGCCAGCAGCAAGCCGGGGGTGACGAACACCGGGGAGCTGTTTTTT.

This clonotype was seen repeatedly, ten times or more. The J gene is TRBJ1-1, the V gene TRBV6-1; unclear D gene. The CDR3 covers 13 residues. V lost 4 bases and J 2 bases, leaving 8 bases between the germline ends. Germline V gives CDR1 MNHNS, CDR2 SASEGT. CDR3 DNA: TGTGCCAGCAGTGGCAACCCAAACACTGAAGCTTTCTTT. Its protein is CASSGNPNTEAFF.

J is TRBJ2-5 and V is TRBV27; the D is unclear. Deletions cut 5 bases from V and 7 bases from J, with 11 bases between. The CDR3 covers 12 residues. CDR1 MNHEY and CDR2 SMNVEV come from the germline V gene (reference sequence). Written as DNA, the CDR3 is TGTGCCAGCAGTCTCGACCGGGTGACCCAGTACTTC. Protein sequence: CASSLDRVTQYF.

About this clonotype: Possible read error: a much larger clone is one base away. This chain joins TRBV28 and TRBJ1-2, with D hard to call. The CDR3 consists of 11 residues. V lost 10 bases to trimming and J lost 12 bases, with 18 bases between them. Germline V gene data show CDR1 as MDHEN and CDR2 as SYDVKM. CDR3 nucleotide sequence: TGTGCCATCACAGTCGACGGTTGGCACACCTTC. It yields the protein CAITVDGWHTF.

This clonotype has at least ten counts. The rearrangement uses TRBV12-3 or TRBV12-4 and TRBJ2-5, with D hard to call. V was clipped by 0 bases and J by 1 base, with 6 bases between them. The CDR3 covers 14 residues. Here the CDR3 DNA reads TGTGCCAGCAGTTTAGCGCTGGGCCAAGAGACCCAGTACTTC. Its protein is CASSLALGQETQYF.

At least ten counts were recorded for this clonotype. The chain joins TRBV7-9 to TRBJ2-4; 12 bases are shared with TRBD1. V trimming: 0 bases; J trimming: 8 bases; junction bases outside the gene matches: 8. The CDR3 contains 17 residues. Germline CDR1 is SEHNR and CDR2 is FQNEAQ (reference sequence). DNA of the CDR3: TGTGCCAGCAGCTTAGCTGTAGGGACAGGGGGCAGGTACATTCAGTACTTC. Translating it yields CASSLAVGTGGRYIQYF.

This rearrangement joins TRBV19 to TRBJ2-1; 7 nucleotides match TRBD2. Germline CDR1 is LNHDA and CDR2 is SQIVND (reference sequence). The CDR3 totals 15 residues. Trimming took 3 bases from V and 5 from J; bases not matched to a gene: 7. CDR3 bases: TGTGCCAGTAGTATCAGCACTAGCGCGAACAATGAGCAGTTCTTC. It yields the protein CASSISTSANNEQFF.